Shown below are 5 T cell receptor beta chains from a single sample sequenced in a study of T-cell memory formation after mild COVID-19. From the 5' RACE reads, TCRdb called clonotypes with MiXCR, one entry per CDR3 protein. The sample lists hundreds of thousands of distinct CDR3 sequences, under 20% occurring once. The source material was PBMCs or a T cell subset sorted from them (not recorded which). Receptors originate from a man between 18 and 35 years old who had mild COVID-19 (a few samples of this study predate the infection). Cell type and time point are not known.

This chain connects TRBV20-1 to TRBJ2-2; no firm D call. Trimming stripped 5 bases from V and 4 bases from J, with 11 bases between. Germline V gene lookup returns CDR1 DFQATT and CDR2 SNEGSKA (reference sequence). This CDR3 has 13 amino acids. CDR3 amino acids: CSAVGPGTGELFF. The CDR3 coding sequence is TGCAGTGCTGTAGGGCCGGGCACCGGGGAGCTGTTTTTT.

The rearrangement links TRBV7-2 to TRBJ2-3; possibly TRBD2 for D (6 bases). Looked up from germline, CDR1 is SGHTA and CDR2 is FQGNSA. With 3 bases removed from V and 0 bases from J, the gap between germline ends came to 13 bases. The CDR3 length is 16 residues. The CDR3 reads CASSFNGGPSTDTQYF. The CDR3 DNA follows: TGTGCCAGCAGCTTTAACGGGGGACCGAGCACAGATACGCAGTATTTT.

This clonotype has a handful of counts. The chain employs TRBV5-1 and TRBJ2-4; D might be TRBD2 (6 bases). The V end was cut by 4 bases, the J end by 3 bases, with 14 bases between. Germline CDR1 SGHRS, CDR2 YFSETQ. The CDR3 sequence is 15 residues long. The CDR3 bases are TGCGCCAGCAGCCCCGGGCAGGGAGGCAAAAACATTCAGTACTTC. Protein: CASSPGQGGKNIQYF.

The CDR3 sequence is CASSLERTGMNTEAFF. The CDR3 DNA is TGTGCCAGCAGCTTAGAAAGGACAGGGATGAACACTGAAGCTTTCTTT. This sequence joins TRBV7-2 and TRBJ1-1; 8 positions agree with TRBD1. Per the germline V gene, CDR1 is SGHTA and CDR2 is FQGNSA. CDR3 length: 16 amino acids. Unmatched junction bases numbered 4, after V lost 1 base and J lost 0 bases.

The chain links TRBV15 to TRBJ2-7, with TRBD1 identical over 8 bases. The CDR3 spans 16 residues. Unmatched junction bases numbered 8, after V lost 2 bases and J lost 2 bases. Germline CDR1 LNHNV, CDR2 YYDKDF (reference sequence). In DNA, the CDR3 is TGTGCCACCAGCAGACAGGACAGGGCTATAACCTACGAGCAGTACTTC. Translation gives CATSRQDRAITYEQYF.